This TCR beta chain originates from a study of blood T cell repertoires in COVID-19. Study at large: Samples representing acute and convalescent COVID-19 were sourced from the United States, Italy and Spain.

Germline V gene lookup returns CDR1 SEHNR and CDR2 FQNEAQ (reference sequence). This CDR3 is built from 15 residues. With 1 base removed from V and 0 bases from J, the gap between germline ends came to 10 bases. Generated by immunoSEQ multiplex PCR, the TCRdb table keeps only in-frame clones and is missing some. The sample includes tens of thousands of clones, roughly 90% of them seen just once. V and J are TRBV7-9 and TRBJ2-7; D possibly corresponds to TRBD1 (6 bases). The receptor was isolated from a man between 65 and 85 years old with active or convalescent COVID-19. Material: peripheral blood. DNA for the CDR3: TGTGCCAGCAGCTTAGGTCAGACAGGCTCCTACGAGCAGTACTTC. Protein sequence: CASSLGQTGSYEQYF.